Following are 17 T cell receptor beta chains from one sample sequenced in a study of tumor and adjacent non-tumor tissue in lung cancer. The library came from three nested PCR rounds adapted from ARM-PCR protocols. TCRdb reprocessed the multiplex PCR reads with MiXCR, giving one entry per CDR3 protein. The profile shows approximately 140,000 distinct CDR3 sequences, around 67% of them singletons. No cell sorting was done before RNA was extracted from the tissue. The sample comprised lung tumor tissue. These receptors originate from a man between 60 and 75 years old with small cell lung cancer.

Comment on this clonotype: This could be a read error, since a much larger clone is one nucleotide away. This sequence joins TRBV4-1 and TRBJ2-1, with TRBD2 identical over 9 bases. Losses at the gene ends were 1 base for V and 2 bases for J; bases not matched to a gene: 6. CDR3 length equals 17 residues. Germline CDR1 reads MGHRA; CDR2 reads YSYEKL. CDR3 region: CASSQVYGGRAYNEQFF. CDR3 sequence (DNA): TGCGCCAGCAGCCAAGTTTATGGCGGGAGGGCCTACAATGAGCAGTTCTTC.

This chain uses TRBV11-2 with TRBJ2-1; 8 bases are a match to TRBD1. Germline V gene data show CDR1 as SGHAT and CDR2 as FQNNGV. The CDR3 extends over 15 amino acids. Losses at the gene ends were 7 bases for V and 2 bases for J; bases not matched to a gene: 7. CDR3 sequence: CASNVTGGTYNEQFF. CDR3 bases: TGTGCCAGCAATGTTACAGGGGGGACCTACAATGAGCAGTTCTTC.

With respect to this clonotype: The junction departs from germline at one end; a sequencing error may be responsible. The rearrangement uses TRBV12-3 or TRBV12-4 and TRBJ1-2, with D unclear. The CDR3 is 13 amino acids. The CDR3 DNA is TGTGCCAGCAGTAACACTTTTAACTATGGCAGCACTTTC. Protein product: CASSNTFNYGSTF.

A word on this clonotype: A read error may be the cause here, since a much bigger clone is one base away. The chain combines TRBV12-3 or TRBV12-4 with TRBJ2-1; 9 bases are shared with TRBD1. V lost 7 bases to trimming and J lost 0 bases; unmatched junction nucleotides: 13. CDR3 length: 18 residues. This CDR3 reads CASNTPPGQGSSYNEQFF. CDR3 coding DNA: TGTGCCAGCAATACCCCCCCGGGACAGGGAAGCTCCTACAATGAGCAGTTCTTC.

Of note for this clonotype: Germline is not matched at one junction end, which may reflect a read error. V usage is TRBV12-3 or TRBV12-4 and J usage is TRBJ2-1; D may be TRBD2 (6 bases). CDR3 size: 14 residues. CDR3 nucleotide sequence: TGTGCCAACAGTTCCGGGAGAGAGCACAATGAGCAGTTCTTC. It yields the protein CANSSGREHNEQFF.

As regards this clonotype: Possible read error: a much larger clone is one base away. The chain links TRBV6-1 to TRBJ2-7; 8 bases are a match to TRBD2. Germline trimming cut 5 bases from V and 5 bases from J; bases unmatched to any gene: 17. Germline CDR1 and CDR2: MNHNS and SASEGT. CDR3 size: 17 residues. The CDR3 DNA reads as TGTGCCAGCAGTACCGGGTTCGGGGGGGCACGCGGGAACGAGCAGTACTTC. It is translated as CASSTGFGGARGNEQYF.

This clonotype occurred many times. The gene calls are TRBV12-3 or TRBV12-4 and TRBJ1-3, with 8 bases that match TRBD1. The V and J ends lost 5 bases and 0 bases, in that order; junction bases with no gene match: 6. This CDR3 has 16 amino acids. The chain's CDR3 is CASSAPGTGSGNTIYF. In nucleotides, the CDR3 is TGTGCCAGCAGTGCCCCCGGGACAGGCTCTGGAAACACCATATATTTT.

With respect to this clonotype: At one of its ends the junction is not consistent with the germline gene, which may arise from a read error. The CDR3: CTSSCETSGSYEQYF. For the CDR3, the DNA is TGTACCAGCAGTTGCGAGACTAGCGGGAGTTACGAGCAGTACTTC. This chain uses TRBV6-6 with TRBJ2-7; 12 bases match TRBD2. CDR3 size: 15 residues. Germline V gene data show CDR1 as MNHNY and CDR2 as SVGAGI (reference sequence).

This clonotype was recorded a few times. This CDR3 is missing its conserved last phenylalanine or tryptophan, likely due to a read error. The chain has TRBV29-1 and TRBJ1-1; D might be TRBD1 (5 bases). The germline V gene encodes CDR1 SQVTM and CDR2 ANQGSEA. V was pared by 7 bases and J by 0 bases, with 18 bases between. CDR3 length: 15 amino acids. CDR3 in amino acids: CSATPGWGMNTEAFV. CDR3 in DNA: TGCAGCGCCACACCAGGGTGGGGAATGAACACTGAAGCTTTCGTT.

This clonotype was recorded once. The V gene is TRBV13, the J gene TRBJ2-7; 9 positions match TRBD1. There are 15 residues in the CDR3. CDR1 and CDR2 from the germline V gene are PRHDT and FYEKMQ (reference sequence). After removal of 6 bases from V and 2 bases from J, the junction contained 8 bases not matched to a gene. The chain's CDR3 is CASRHKGTGPYEQYF. The CDR3 DNA reads as TGTGCCAGCAGGCATAAAGGGACAGGGCCCTACGAGCAGTACTTC.

Note on this clonotype: A clone one base away is much larger, so this may be a read error. The rearrangement uses TRBV29-1 and TRBJ2-5; D ambiguous. The CDR3 length is 10 residues. Trimming took off 4 bases at V and 4 bases at J, with 4 bases between the two ends. CDR1 is SQVTM and CDR2 is ANQGSEA in the germline V gene. The CDR3, as DNA: TGCAGCGTTGGAAGAGAGACCCAGTACTTC. Its protein product is CSVGRETQYF.

With regard to this clonotype: At one end, the junction sequence differs from germline, possibly due to a read error. The chain links TRBV12-3 or TRBV12-4 to TRBJ2-2; perhaps TRBD1 as D (7 bases). The CDR3 length is 13 residues. For the CDR3, the DNA is TGTGCCAGGAGCTCAGGGGGGCCCGGGGAACTGTTATTT. Its protein is CARSSGGPGELLF.

Of note for this clonotype: A much larger clone lies a single base off, so this may be a read error. The V call is TRBV29-1, the J call TRBJ2-5; 10 bases align to TRBD1. The CDR3 length is 14 residues. The germline CDR1 and CDR2 sequences are SQVTM and ANQGSEA. This CDR3 is CSVERQGAGESQYF. The CDR3 DNA follows: TGCAGCGTTGAGCGACAGGGGGCAGGAGAGAGCCAGTACTTC.

About this clonotype: At one end the junction does not follow the germline gene, possibly because of a read error. The chain uses TRBV7-9 and TRBJ2-7; 9 bases line up with TRBD1. CDR3 size: 15 residues. Germline loops: CDR1 SEHNR, CDR2 FQNEAQ (reference sequence). The CDR3 sequence: CASSTTGGGGYEQQF. The CDR3, as DNA: TGTGCCAGCAGCACGACAGGGGGAGGCGGGTACGAGCAGCAATTC.

The chain links TRBV6-1 to TRBJ2-3, with D unresolved. This CDR3 spans 11 amino acids. Germline-derived CDR1 and CDR2 are MNHNS and SASEGT. V lost 3 bases, J lost 15 bases, and 13 bases lay in between. This CDR3 is CASSEAYMHYF. CDR3 bases: TGTGCCAGCAGTGAGGCTTATATGCACTATTTT.

This clonotype was detected only a few times. The chain is built from TRBV5-4 and TRBJ2-5; 7 bases map to TRBD1. J gave up 5 bases and V 2 bases, and 3 bases lay outside the gene matches. The CDR3 length is 13 residues. Germline lookup yields CDR1 SGHNT and CDR2 YYREEE (reference sequence). In nucleotides, the CDR3 is TGTGCCAGCAGCTTCGGGACAGAGGAGACCCAGTACTTC. It translates to CASSFGTEETQYF.

This clonotype is a singleton in its sample. At one end, the junction sequence differs from germline, possibly due to a read error. J is TRBJ1-2 and V is TRBV6-6; possible D gene TRBD1, 5 bases. This CDR3 region has 17 residues. CDR1 and CDR2 from the germline V gene are MNHNY and SVGAGI (reference sequence). CDR3 in amino acids: CAGSSPGRQLGDYGFIF. CDR3 DNA sequence: TGTGCCGGCAGTTCACCGGGACGCCAGCTGGGAGACTATGGCTTCATCTTC.